This is a list of T cell receptor beta chains from one sample in a study of blood T cells in healthy people across ages. In TCRdb, the 5' RACE reads were re-called with MiXCR into one record per CDR3 protein. Altogether fewer than 800,000 distinct CDR3 sequences are present, about 52% being singletons, with the ten largest covering roughly a third. The sample was blood. These TCRs come from a woman aged 55 to 70 in good health. CDR3s include the opening cysteine and the closing phenylalanine or tryptophan. D genes are given only for firm matches. Size is omitted from some rows. Given values are once, few, many or a class for expanded clones.

D: TRBD1
size: -
J: TRBJ2-3
V: TRBV12-3/TRBV12-4
CDR3: CASSLARTGNTDTQYF
DNA: TGTGCCAGCAGTTTAGCGAGGACAGGGAACACAGATACGCAGTATTTT

D: -
size: once
J: TRBJ2-7
V: TRBV7-2
CDR3: CASSAYRDTEQYF
DNA: TGTGCCAGCAGCGCCTACAGGGACACCGAGCAGTACTTC

D: TRBD1
size: once
J: TRBJ2-7
V: TRBV20-1
CDR3: CSAREKGWDRLHEQYF
DNA: TGCAGTGCTAGAGAAAAGGGCTGGGACAGGCTCCACGAGCAGTACTTC

D: TRBD2
size: -
J: TRBJ2-7
V: TRBV6-2/TRBV6-3
CDR3: CASSYHRTRWAYEQYF
DNA: TGTGCCAGCAGTTACCACCGGACTAGGTGGGCCTACGAGCAGTACTTC

D: TRBD2
size: many
J: TRBJ2-7
V: TRBV29-1
CDR3: CSADSGSSYEQYF
DNA: TGCAGCGCAGATAGCGGGAGCTCCTACGAGCAGTACTTC

D: -
size: few
J: TRBJ2-3
V: TRBV7-2
CDR3: CASSLRGLVKPQYF
DNA: TGTGCCAGCAGCTTAAGGGGGTTGGTCAAGCCGCAGTATTTT

D: TRBD2
size: once
J: TRBJ2-5
V: TRBV20-1
CDR3: CSARDVIASGRAGETQYF
DNA: TGCAGTGCTAGAGATGTGATCGCTAGCGGGAGGGCCGGAGAGACCCAGTACTTC

D: -
size: -
J: TRBJ2-1
V: TRBV4-2
CDR3: CASSQTSFTYNEQFF
DNA: TGTGCCAGCAGCCAGACTAGTTTCACCTACAATGAGCAGTTCTTC

D: -
size: many
J: TRBJ1-6
V: TRBV2
CDR3: CASPVADNSPLHF
DNA: TGTGCCAGCCCTGTTGCAGACAATTCACCCCTCCACTTT

D: -
size: few
J: TRBJ2-5
V: TRBV9
CDR3: CASSVAVGGNQETQYF
DNA: TGTGCCAGCAGCGTAGCAGTTGGGGGGAACCAAGAGACCCAGTACTTC

D: -
size: -
J: TRBJ1-2
V: TRBV24-1
CDR3: CATSGSEISGYTF
DNA: TGTGCCACCAGTGGTTCCGAGATTTCTGGCTACACCTTC

D: -
size: few
J: TRBJ1-4
V: TRBV7-2
CDR3: CASSLGPPTAGSEKLFF
DNA: TGTGCCAGCAGCTTAGGCCCGCCAACGGCGGGAAGTGAAAAACTGTTTTTT

D: -
size: -
J: TRBJ1-1
V: TRBV28
CDR3: CASSLLDISWKAFF
DNA: TGTGCCAGCAGTCTCCTGGACATTTCTTGGAAAGCTTTCTTT

D: TRBD2
size: -
J: TRBJ2-6
V: TRBV7-9
CDR3: CASSQGPSGAVLTF
DNA: TGTGCCAGCAGCCAGGGACCGAGCGGGGCCGTCCTGACTTTC

D: -
size: -
J: TRBJ2-3
V: TRBV5-1
CDR3: CASSPGQPTDTQYF
DNA: TGCGCCAGCAGCCCCGGACAGCCCACAGATACGCAGTATTTT

D: -
size: few
J: TRBJ1-2
V: TRBV7-9
CDR3: CASSPRGDHGYTF
DNA: TGTGCCAGCAGCCCCCGGGGAGATCATGGCTACACCTTC

D: TRBD2
size: -
J: TRBJ2-7
V: TRBV4-3
CDR3: CASSQGTSVPYNEQYF
DNA: TGCGCCAGCAGCCAAGGGACTAGCGTTCCCTACAATGAGCAGTACTTC

D: -
size: -
J: TRBJ1-2
V: TRBV4-1
CDR3: CASSLDQRGNYGYTF
DNA: TGCGCCAGCAGCCTTGACCAGAGAGGGAACTATGGCTACACCTTC

D: TRBD2
size: -
J: TRBJ2-5
V: TRBV20-1
CDR3: CSASGLAEGLQETQYF
DNA: TGCAGTGCTAGCGGCCTAGCGGAGGGGTTACAAGAGACCCAGTACTTC

D: TRBD2
size: -
J: TRBJ2-1
V: TRBV20-1
CDR3: CSAPTSGRQTSYTEQFF
DNA: TGCAGTGCGCCGACGAGCGGGAGGCAAACTTCCTACACTGAGCAGTTCTTC

D: -
size: few
J: TRBJ2-7
V: TRBV28
CDR3: CATHRVGYEQYF
DNA: TGTGCCACGCACCGGGTCGGCTACGAGCAGTACTTC

D: -
size: -
J: TRBJ1-5
V: TRBV28
CDR3: CASTLFSNQPQHF
DNA: TGTGCCAGCACCCTTTTTAGCAATCAGCCCCAGCATTTT

D: TRBD2
size: few
J: TRBJ2-1
V: TRBV5-1
CDR3: CASSFIAGGSVDEQFF
DNA: TGCGCCAGCAGCTTTATAGCGGGAGGTAGTGTGGATGAGCAGTTCTTC

D: TRBD1
size: -
J: TRBJ1-6
V: TRBV6-1
CDR3: CASSDGTAYNSPLHF
DNA: TGTGCCAGCAGTGACGGGACAGCCTATAATTCACCCCTCCACTTT

D: TRBD2
size: few
J: TRBJ2-7
V: TRBV12-3/TRBV12-4
CDR3: CASSPGLAGGRKKPTYEQYF
DNA: TGTGCCAGCAGTCCGGGACTAGCGGGAGGACGAAAAAAACCTACCTACGAGCAGTACTTC

D: TRBD1
size: -
J: TRBJ1-1
V: TRBV5-1
CDR3: CASSITGAKGTEAFF
DNA: TGCGCCAGCAGTATTACAGGGGCCAAGGGCACTGAAGCTTTCTTT

D: TRBD1
size: few
J: TRBJ2-5
V: TRBV10-3
CDR3: CAIGGAGGMKTQYF
DNA: TGTGCCATCGGGGGTGCAGGGGGTATGAAGACCCAGTACTTC

D: -
size: once
J: TRBJ1-4
V: TRBV7-9
CDR3: CASSLWVQAPRSEKLFF
DNA: TGTGCCAGCAGCTTATGGGTCCAGGCGCCCCGTTCGGAAAAACTGTTTTTT

D: TRBD1
size: -
J: TRBJ2-7
V: TRBV20-1
CDR3: CSAAGTGISEQYF
DNA: TGCAGTGCTGCCGGGACAGGGATAAGCGAGCAGTACTTC

D: -
size: -
J: TRBJ2-1
V: TRBV5-1
CDR3: CASRTRNEQFF
DNA: TGCGCCAGCAGGACCCGCAATGAGCAGTTCTTC

D: TRBD1
size: -
J: TRBJ1-1
V: TRBV5-1
CDR3: CASSRGQGMNTEAFF
DNA: TGCGCCAGCAGCCGGGGACAGGGAATGAACACTGAAGCTTTCTTT

D: -
size: -
J: TRBJ1-6
V: TRBV6-1
CDR3: CASSEGVWESPLHF
DNA: TGTGCCAGCAGTGAAGGGGTCTGGGAATCACCCCTCCACTTT

D: TRBD1
size: -
J: TRBJ1-2
V: TRBV20-1
CDR3: CSAGPGQGAGYGYTF
DNA: TGCAGTGCTGGGCCGGGACAGGGGGCGGGCTATGGCTACACCTTC

D: -
size: -
J: TRBJ2-3
V: TRBV20-1
CDR3: CSASRTTDTQYF
DNA: TGCAGTGCTAGTCGTACCACAGATACGCAGTATTTT

D: TRBD1
size: once
J: TRBJ2-5
V: TRBV12-3/TRBV12-4
CDR3: CASSLGDRSRFF
DNA: TGTGCCAGCAGTTTAGGGGACAGGTCACGGTTCTTC

D: TRBD2
size: -
J: TRBJ2-3
V: TRBV6-5
CDR3: CASSKTSGGVTDTQYF
DNA: TGTGCCAGCAGTAAGACTAGCGGGGGGGTCACAGATACGCAGTATTTT

D: TRBD1
size: few
J: TRBJ2-1
V: TRBV6-5
CDR3: CASSYQGALYNEQFF
DNA: TGTGCCAGCAGTTATCAGGGGGCGCTTTACAATGAGCAGTTCTTC

D: -
size: once
J: TRBJ2-1
V: TRBV28
CDR3: CASRNERAGHNEQFF
DNA: TGTGCCAGCAGGAATGAGCGGGCCGGCCACAATGAGCAGTTCTTC

D: -
size: -
J: TRBJ1-4
V: TRBV5-1
CDR3: CASSFTGTPNEKLFF
DNA: TGCGCCAGCAGCTTCACCGGGACACCTAATGAAAAACTGTTTTTT

D: -
size: -
J: TRBJ2-7
V: TRBV11-2
CDR3: CAGSLVSGTVEEQYF
DNA: TGTGCCGGCAGCTTGGTTAGCGGGACAGTAGAAGAGCAGTACTTC

D: TRBD1
size: few
J: TRBJ1-2
V: TRBV28
CDR3: CASSSPGQGDGYTF
DNA: TGTGCCAGCAGTTCCCCGGGGCAGGGGGATGGCTACACCTTC

D: TRBD1
size: -
J: TRBJ1-4
V: TRBV20-1
CDR3: CSADRDNEKLFF
DNA: TGCAGTGCGGACAGGGATAATGAAAAACTGTTTTTT

D: -
size: -
J: TRBJ2-1
V: TRBV5-1
CDR3: CASSGIEAGAYNEQFF
DNA: TGCGCCAGCAGCGGGATAGAGGCGGGTGCCTACAATGAGCAGTTCTTC

D: -
size: few
J: TRBJ2-3
V: TRBV3-1
CDR3: CASSQERSDTQYF
DNA: TGTGCCAGCAGCCAAGAGCGGTCAGATACGCAGTATTTT

D: -
size: -
J: TRBJ2-7
V: TRBV29-1
CDR3: CSVVPASYEQYF
DNA: TGCAGCGTTGTTCCAGCCTCCTACGAGCAGTACTTC

D: -
size: -
J: TRBJ2-1
V: TRBV20-1
CDR3: CSARSQRGTDEQFF
DNA: TGCAGTGCTAGGTCCCAAAGGGGGACCGATGAGCAGTTCTTC